Listed here is a single T cell receptor beta chain. Its antigen remains unknown. The junction differs from germline at one of its ends, possibly a read error. The data were taken from a study of beta chain features in type 1 diabetes. The authors reverse transcribed all of the isolated RNA, so sequencing captured expressed TCRB transcripts. Assay: immunoSEQ multiplex PCR; the TCRdb copy retains only in-frame clones and omits some. The data contain approximately 240,000 clones, 16% of them singletons. Overall study results and limits: Moderately but significantly shorter TCRB CDR3s were found in Type 1 diabetes patients in all four CD4+ subsets.

The V gene's germline CDR1 is ENHRY and CDR2 SYGVKD. The length of the CDR3 is 13 residues. The chain employs TRBV10-3 and TRBJ2-5; D unclear. The sample comprised naive CD4+ T cells from blood. The clonotype was recovered from a man aged 25 to 40 with type 1 diabetes. CDR3 protein: CAISESFRTSLNF. As DNA, the CDR3 is TGTGCCATCAGTGAGTCGTTTCGGACCAGCCTGAACTTC.